The next 22 T cell receptor beta chains were all read from a single sample in a study of persistence of HIV-infected CD4 T cells. The stimulus was lysate of CMV-infected fibroblasts, 10 ug/mL. Responding CD4+ T cells were sorted by upregulation of both CD40 ligand and CD69. This was the immunoSEQ version 4 assay in survey mode. This table comes from immunoSEQ multiplex PCR, and its TCRdb copy is limited to in-frame clones, with some not included. Of under 15,000 clones listed, over 60% are singletons. No cognate antigen is known for these TCRs. The input for sequencing was CD4+ T cells sorted from PBMCs after roughly 18-hour stimulation, taken from a patient who received antiretroviral therapy. The receptors derive from an adult man with HIV who was CMV-seropositive.

The count of this clone is one. This sequence joins TRBV6-1 and TRBJ2-7, with no clear D. The germline V gene encodes CDR1 MNHNS and CDR2 SASEGT. Trimming shortened V by 2 bases and J by 3 bases, and 14 bases separated the two germline ends. This CDR3 comprises 15 residues. DNA for the CDR3: TGTGCCAGCAGTGAACGGGCAGACGTTATCTACGAGCAGTACTTC. This encodes CASSERADVIYEQYF.

The chain combines TRBV4-1 with TRBJ2-5; D tentatively fits TRBD1 or TRBD2 (5 bases each). Trimming pared 3 bases from V and 1 base from J, leaving 15 bases between. CDR1 is MGHRA and CDR2 is YSYEKL in the germline V gene. The CDR3 is 16 amino acids. The chain's CDR3 is CASSQGDRLPQETQYF. The CDR3 DNA sequence: TGCGCCAGCAGCCAGGGAGACAGACTCCCCCAAGAGACCCAGTACTTC.

The table lists this clone with a count of one. The chain carries TRBV7-2 and TRBJ1-4, with D perhaps TRBD1 (6 bases). In germline, CDR1 is SGHTA, CDR2 FQGNSA. The V end lost 5 bases, the J end lost 6 bases, and 16 bases lay between the germline ends. The CDR3 has 15 residues. The CDR3, as DNA: TGTGCCAGCAGCACCACAAGGGGGGGAGATGAAAAACTGTTTTTT. The encoded protein is CASSTTRGGDEKLFF.

This chain joins TRBV21-1 and TRBJ2-5; the table's D call, TRBD1, was not checked against the DNA. TRBV21-1 is described as a pseudogene. The length of the CDR3 is 14 residues. CDR3 residues: CASSRRQACETQYF. The DNA of the CDR3 is TGTGCCAGCAGCCGAAGACAGGCCTGTGAGACCCAGTACTTC.

This clone was seen a single time. The chain links TRBV19 to TRBJ1-5, with 7 bases identical to TRBD1. The CDR3 is made up of 18 amino acids. J lost 0 bases, V lost 3 bases, and 11 bases had no gene match. Per germline, CDR1 LNHDA and CDR2 SQIVND (reference sequence). The CDR3 DNA follows: TGTGCCAGTAGTATCCCCTGGACAGGCTTTAATAGCAATCAGCCCCAGCATTTT. This sequence encodes CASSIPWTGFNSNQPQHF.

This clone was observed a few times. The V call is TRBV12-2, the J call TRBJ1-2; the table names TRBD1, a call not compared with the DNA. TRBV12-2 is a recognized pseudogene. The CDR3 is 16 amino acids. The DNA for the CDR3 is TGTGCAAGTCGCTTAGAAGACAGCTCCACTAACTATGGCTACACCTTC. This encodes CASRLEDSSTNYGYTF.

This sequence joins TRBV3-1 (or the pseudogene TRBV3-2) and TRBJ1-6; D is undetermined. The CDR3 has 16 amino acids. The ends were cut back, 2 bases at V and 6 bases at J, with 14 bases in the middle. Germline loops: CDR1 LGHDT, CDR2 YNNKEL (reference sequence). CDR3: CASSQKRVGSNSPLHF. The CDR3 coding sequence is TGTGCCAGCAGCCAAAAGAGGGTCGGCAGTAATTCACCCCTCCACTTT.

The chain recombines TRBV28 with TRBJ2-7; 7 positions match TRBD1. The germline V gene encodes CDR1 MDHEN and CDR2 SYDVKM. This CDR3 region has 14 residues. V was pared by 6 bases and J by 1 base, with 6 bases of the junction left unmatched. Here the CDR3 reads CASRPGQASYEQYF. CDR3 nucleotides: TGTGCCAGCAGACCCGGACAGGCTTCCTACGAGCAGTACTTC.

The chain carries TRBV3-1 (or the pseudogene TRBV3-2) and TRBJ2-3, with 9 bases matching TRBD2. V lost 1 base to trimming and J lost 4 bases; unmatched junction nucleotides: 6. The CDR3 covers 16 residues. Looked up from germline, CDR1 is LGHDT and CDR2 is YNNKEL (reference sequence). The CDR3 loop reads CASSQVGRGGPDTQYF. The CDR3, as DNA: TGTGCCAGCAGCCAAGTAGGGCGGGGGGGCCCAGATACGCAGTATTTT.

This clone is deemed medium-sized. This rearrangement joins TRBV28 to TRBJ1-6, with D possibly TRBD1 on 5 matching bases. Trimming shortened V by 6 bases and J by 9 bases, and 15 bases separated the two germline ends. The germline V gene encodes CDR1 MDHEN and CDR2 SYDVKM. The CDR3 is 14 residues long. As DNA, the CDR3 is TGTGCCAGCAGCCAGCAGGGAGAGGTTTCACCCCTCCACTTT. Translated: CASSQQGEVSPLHF.

This clone is termed medium-sized. This sequence joins TRBV14 and TRBJ1-1; no reliable D call. This CDR3 is 15 amino acids long. CDR1 is SGHDN, CDR2 FVKESK, per germline. V was clipped by 1 base and J by 1 base, with 10 bases between them. The CDR3 DNA is TGTGCCAGCAGCCAAGCCCTGGACGGGAACACTGAAGCTTTCTTT. It yields the protein CASSQALDGNTEAFF.

J is TRBJ2-3 and V is TRBV28; D tentatively reads TRBD1 or TRBD2 (5 bases each). Germline V CDR1 and CDR2: MDHEN, SYDVKM. The CDR3 spans 13 residues. With 6 bases removed from V and 1 base from J, the gap between germline ends came to 8 bases. CDR3 residues: CASRRGGTDTQYF. The CDR3 DNA is TGTGCCAGCAGACGGGGCGGCACAGATACGCAGTATTTT.

This clone came up once. The rearrangement links TRBV5-4 to TRBJ1-2, with TRBD1 matching over 7 bases. Germline CDR1 is SGHNT and CDR2 is YYREEE (reference sequence). CDR3 length: 16 residues. J lost 2 bases, V lost 0 bases, and 7 bases had no gene match. The CDR3, as DNA: TGTGCCAGCAGCTTGGCCCAGAGACAGGGAAACTATGGCTACACCTTC. Protein sequence: CASSLAQRQGNYGYTF.

The chain is built from TRBV5-1 and TRBJ1-6; the D is unclear. V was clipped by 5 bases and J by 6 bases, with 12 bases between them. The CDR3 contains 14 residues. Per germline, CDR1 SGHRS and CDR2 YFSETQ. The CDR3 DNA reads as TGCGCCAGCAGTGTTACGGCGAGTAATTCACCCCTCCACTTT. This sequence encodes CASSVTASNSPLHF.

CDR3 region: CASNPVGEPTDTQYF. DNA of the CDR3: TGTGCCAGTAACCCCGTCGGGGAGCCCACAGATACGCAGTATTTT. The V and J genes are TRBV19 and TRBJ2-3, with D possibly being TRBD2 (5 bases). CDR3 length: 15 residues. V was trimmed by 7 bases and J by 2 bases, leaving 16 bases between them. In germline, CDR1 is LNHDA, CDR2 SQIVND (reference sequence).

Here the CDR3 DNA reads TGCGCCAGCAGGTCTGAGCCCGGGACAGTAAATTCACCCCTCCACTTT. Protein sequence: CASRSEPGTVNSPLHF. The genes are TRBV5-1 and TRBJ1-6; TRBD1 agrees at 7 bases. The V segment lost 5 bases and the J segment 7 bases; nucleotides outside the gene matches: 12. This CDR3 comprises 16 residues. Germline CDR1 is SGHRS and CDR2 is YFSETQ.

The chain combines TRBV11-3 with TRBJ2-6, with D tentatively TRBD1 (5 bases). CDR1 and CDR2 from the germline V gene are SGHNT and YENEEA. The CDR3 has 14 amino acids. The V end was cut by 3 bases, the J end by 4 bases, with 7 bases between. CDR3: CASSLTAGANVLTF. Written as DNA, the CDR3 is TGTGCCAGCAGCTTGACAGCCGGGGCCAACGTCCTGACTTTC. Full variable domain (rest looked up from reference TRBV11-3 and TRBJ2-6): EAGVVQSPRYKIIEKKQPVAFWCNPISGHNTLYWYLQNLGQGPELLIRYENEEAVDDSQLPKDRFSAERLKGVDSTLKIQPAELGDSAVYLCASSLTAGANVLTFGAGSRLTVL.

The gene calls are TRBV5-1 and TRBJ2-5; D is unresolved. V dropped 0 bases and J dropped 1 base, with 10 bases sitting between them. CDR3 length: 15 residues. Germline CDR1 reads SGHRS; CDR2 reads YFSETQ. In DNA form, the CDR3 reads TGCGCCAGCAGCTTGGCCGTCAGCCTCCAAGAGACCCAGTACTTC. Its protein is CASSLAVSLQETQYF.

This clone was observed once. This chain joins TRBV6-4 and TRBJ2-4; TRBD1 matches 9 bases. V gave up 8 bases and J gave up 0 bases; unmatched junction bases: 8. The length of the CDR3 is 16 residues. Germline V gene lookup returns CDR1 MRHNA and CDR2 SNTAGT. This CDR3 reads CASLGQGRLAKNIQYF. CDR3 coding DNA: TGTGCCAGCCTAGGACAGGGGAGGCTAGCCAAAAACATTCAGTACTTC.

This clone is termed medium-sized. The rearrangement joins TRBV2 to TRBJ1-6; D gene ambiguous. This CDR3 is built from 15 residues. The ends were cut back, 6 bases at V and 7 bases at J, with 16 bases in the middle. Per the germline V gene, CDR1 is SNHLY and CDR2 is FYNNEI. CDR3 DNA: TGTGCCAGCAGGCCGGGTTTCGCAATAAATTCACCCCTCCACTTT. This gives the protein CASRPGFAINSPLHF.

The chain links TRBV5-5 to TRBJ2-7, with 11 nucleotides matching TRBD2. Germline-derived CDR1 and CDR2 are SGHKS and YYEKEE (reference sequence). This CDR3 region has 16 residues. After removal of 4 bases from V and 2 bases from J, the junction contained 8 bases not matched to a gene. CDR3 nucleotide sequence: TGTGCCAGCAGCCACGGACTAGCGGGTAGGGCCTACGAGCAGTACTTC. It encodes CASSHGLAGRAYEQYF.

A few counts support this clone. The rearrangement links TRBV7-3 to TRBJ2-1, with D possibly TRBD2 on 5 matching bases. V shed 6 bases and J shed 5 bases, with 20 bases lying between them. The CDR3 contains 16 residues. Looked up from germline, CDR1 is SGHTA and CDR2 is FQGTGA. In DNA, the CDR3 is TGTGCCAGCAGTATAGGGTTTAGGGCAGCGGACAATGAGCAGTTCTTC. This sequence encodes CASSIGFRAADNEQFF.